This record concerns one TCR beta chain sequence. Here immunoSEQ multiplex PCR was the method, and the copy in TCRdb shows in-frame clones only, minus some. Seen here are over 150,000 clones, 85% to 95% observed once, and the top ten hold more than 1.3%. This entry comes from a study of control samples from healthy donors and cancer patients. In germline, CDR1 is SGHNT, CDR2 YYREEE (reference sequence). The CDR3 has 15 residues. V lost 4 bases and J 2 bases, leaving 14 bases between the germline ends. The J gene is TRBJ2-3, the V gene TRBV5-4; D uncertain. The sequenced material came from blood. The sequence was obtained from a man aged 25-45 years in good health. This CDR3 reads CASSHTGSTTDTQYF. In DNA, the CDR3 is TGTGCCAGCAGCCATACCGGGTCCACCACAGATACGCAGTATTTT.